Below are 27 T cell receptor beta chains sequenced from a single sample in a study of blood T cell repertoires in COVID-19. Sequencing was performed with immunoSEQ multiplex PCR; in TCRdb, only in-frame clones are kept and a portion is missing. The sample lists about 46,000 clones, around 87% occurring once. The material sequenced was peripheral blood. These receptors were obtained from a human donor in a cohort sampled during active COVID-19.

This clone was seen only a few times. DNA for the CDR3: TGCAGTGCTAGGCCCGACAGTCATCAGTTCTTC. Translation: CSARPDSHQFF. This sequence joins TRBV20-1 and TRBJ2-1, with D maybe TRBD1 (5 bases). From germline, CDR1 is DFQATT and CDR2 SNEGSKA (reference sequence). Trimming left V 3 bases short and J 13 bases short, with 13 bases between. CDR3 length: 11 amino acids.

This chain connects TRBV29-1 to TRBJ1-5; the match to TRBD1 covers 8 bases. Germline V gives CDR1 SQVTM, CDR2 ANQGSEA. Trimming took 2 bases from V and 3 from J; bases not matched to a gene: 6. This CDR3 contains 15 residues. The CDR3: CSVENKDRDNQPQHF. CDR3 nucleotide sequence: TGCAGCGTTGAAAATAAGGACAGGGACAATCAGCCCCAGCATTTT.

This rearrangement joins TRBV9 to TRBJ2-4; 7 bases match TRBD2. CDR1 SGDLS and CDR2 YYNGEE come from the germline V gene. The CDR3 contains 14 residues. V was pared by 0 bases and J by 6 bases, with 3 bases of the junction left unmatched. CDR3 in amino acids: CASSVGGGRNIQYF. CDR3 DNA sequence: TGTGCCAGCAGCGTAGGGGGAGGGAGAAACATTCAGTACTTC.

The V and J genes are TRBV5-1 and TRBJ2-1; 10 bases align to TRBD2. The CDR3 length is 15 residues. The ends lost 0 bases at V and 6 bases at J; junction bases unmatched: 3. Germline CDR1 is SGHRS and CDR2 is YFSETQ. CDR3 nucleotides: TGCGCCAGCAGCTTGGGAGCGGGAGGGCGCAATGAGCAGTTCTTC. Amino acids: CASSLGAGGRNEQFF.

The CDR3 DNA is TGTGCCAGCAGCGCGGCAACGGGGACAAAGAGAGCTTTCTTT. Translated, it gives CASSAATGTKRAFF. The chain is built from TRBV7-9 and TRBJ1-1; tentatively, D is TRBD1 (6 bases). This CDR3 spans 14 amino acids. V lost 5 bases and J lost 10, with 20 bases in between. Germline V gene sequence: CDR1 SEHNR, CDR2 FQNEAQ (reference sequence).

The gene calls are TRBV29-1 and TRBJ1-1; no reliable D call. V lost 7 bases to trimming and J lost 1 base, with 16 bases between them. Germline V gene lookup returns CDR1 SQVTM and CDR2 ANQGSEA. The length of the CDR3 is 14 residues. The CDR3 loop reads CSAEYGSENTEAFF. CDR3 bases: TGCAGCGCCGAGTACGGGAGCGAGAACACTGAAGCTTTCTTT.

V and J are TRBV5-1 and TRBJ2-1; D remains ambiguous. This CDR3 contains 14 residues. The V end lost 5 bases, the J end lost 7 bases, and 16 bases lay between the germline ends. CDR1 is SGHRS and CDR2 is YFSETQ in the germline V gene. CDR3 residues: CASSLSTPGNEQFF. Written as DNA, the CDR3 is TGCGCCAGCAGTTTGAGTACCCCAGGAAATGAGCAGTTCTTC.

The V and J genes are TRBV19 and TRBJ1-1; D ambiguous. The CDR3 totals 15 residues. Trimming removed 5 bases from V and 4 bases from J, with 17 bases in between. CDR1 and CDR2 (germline): LNHDA, SQIVND (reference sequence). CDR3 nucleotide sequence: TGTGCCAGTAGTCCTCGGGGTTGGGGAGGCACTGAAGCTTTCTTT. As protein: CASSPRGWGGTEAFF.

The chain has TRBV10-2 and TRBJ1-1; 8 bases agree with TRBD1. J lost 1 base, V lost 10 bases, and 8 bases had no gene match. Germline loops: CDR1 WSHSY, CDR2 SAAADI. The CDR3 runs 14 residues. The CDR3, as DNA: TGCGCCATCAGACAGGGGATTACGAACACTGAAGCTTTCTTT. Its translation is CAIRQGITNTEAFF.

The rearrangement uses TRBV28 and TRBJ2-3, with 8 positions matching TRBD2. This CDR3 comprises 15 residues. V shed 7 bases, J shed 4 bases, and the junction held 10 bases outside the gene matches. Germline V gene sequence: CDR1 MDHEN, CDR2 SYDVKM. CDR3 sequence: CASTPAGLAPDTQYF. The CDR3, as DNA: TGTGCCAGCACCCCGGCAGGACTAGCTCCAGATACGCAGTATTTT.

This clone was detected only once. The rearrangement joins TRBV5-6 to TRBJ1-5; possibly TRBD1 for D (5 bases). Trimming shortened V by 0 bases and J by 1 base, and 11 bases separated the two germline ends. The CDR3 sequence is 16 residues long. The germline CDR1 and CDR2 sequences are SGHDT and YYEEEE. DNA for the CDR3: TGTGCCAGCAGCTTGGCCGGGGGGACGAGCAATCAGCCCCAGCATTTT. Translation gives CASSLAGGTSNQPQHF.

The table lists this clone with a few counts. The V and J genes are TRBV30 and TRBJ1-2; D unclear. Trimming shortened V by 8 bases and J by 4 bases, and 17 bases separated the two germline ends. Germline V gene sequence: CDR1 GTSNPN, CDR2 SVGIG (reference sequence). The CDR3 has 13 amino acids. CDR3: CARGPGQAYGYTF. Written as DNA, the CDR3 is TGTGCCCGAGGGCCTGGTCAGGCCTATGGCTACACCTTC.

The chain employs TRBV6-5 and TRBJ2-7; 12 nucleotides align to TRBD2. Losses at the gene ends were 2 bases for V and 2 bases for J; bases not matched to a gene: 4. The germline V gene has CDR1 MNHEY and CDR2 SVGAGI. The CDR3 consists of 16 residues. The CDR3 nucleotides are TGTGCCAGCAGTTACCTAGCGGGGGGGCTTACCTACGAGCAGTACTTC. Translated, it gives CASSYLAGGLTYEQYF.

V is TRBV7-2 and J is TRBJ2-1, with 12 nucleotides matching TRBD1. Germline V gene sequence: CDR1 SGHTA, CDR2 FQGNSA. Unmatched junction bases numbered 3, after V lost 3 bases and J lost 3 bases. The CDR3 length is 16 residues. CDR3: CASSFRDRGLYNEQFF. DNA of the CDR3: TGTGCCAGCAGCTTTCGGGACAGGGGGCTCTACAATGAGCAGTTCTTC.

This chain connects TRBV19 to TRBJ2-7, with TRBD2 identical over 9 bases. J gave up 4 bases and V 1 base, and 2 bases lay outside the gene matches. The CDR3 loop spans 14 amino acids. Per the germline V gene, CDR1 is LNHDA and CDR2 is SQIVND (reference sequence). The CDR3 reads CASSIGAGGYEQYF. The CDR3 DNA sequence: TGTGCCAGTAGTATAGGAGCGGGGGGATACGAGCAGTACTTC.

The CDR3 loop is CASSSQGAGVNTEAFF. For the CDR3, the DNA is TGTGCCAGCAGCTCACAGGGGGCGGGGGTGAACACTGAAGCTTTCTTT. The chain couples TRBV5-6 to TRBJ1-1; 9 positions match TRBD1. Trimming cost V 3 bases and J 0 bases; bases outside gene matches: 6. The CDR3 consists of 16 residues. Germline V gene data show CDR1 as SGHDT and CDR2 as YYEEEE.

The J gene is TRBJ1-2, the V gene TRBV29-1; 8 bases agree with TRBD1. CDR1 SQVTM and CDR2 ANQGSEA come from the germline V gene. The CDR3 sequence is 14 residues long. After removal of 6 bases from V and 2 bases from J, the junction contained 8 bases not matched to a gene. The CDR3 protein is CSVLGQGVNYGYTF. CDR3 sequence (DNA): TGCAGCGTCCTCGGACAGGGAGTAAACTATGGCTACACCTTC. Based on the CDR3 plus reference TRBV29-1 and TRBJ1-2, the full variable domain is SAVISQKPSRDICQRGTSLTIQCQVDSQVTMMFWYRQQPGQSLTLIATANQGSEATYESGFVIDKFPISRPNLTFSTLTVSNMSPEDSSIYLCSVLGQGVNYGYTFGSGTRLTVV.

The gene calls are TRBV5-1 and TRBJ1-1; the D gene is possibly TRBD1 (5 bases). Germline CDR1 and CDR2: SGHRS and YFSETQ. V shed 2 bases and J shed 7 bases, with 15 bases lying between them. The CDR3 loop spans 14 amino acids. CDR3 in amino acids: CASSLLFGGDEAFF. CDR3 nucleotide sequence: TGCGCCAGCAGCTTATTGTTCGGAGGGGATGAAGCTTTCTTT.

This clone has a handful of counts. The V call is TRBV27, the J call TRBJ1-1; D ambiguous. Germline values: CDR1 MNHEY, CDR2 SMNVEV (reference sequence). CDR3 length: 10 amino acids. Trimming cost V 10 bases and J 11 bases, with 14 bases left between them. CDR3 amino acids: CATWGGRAFF. The CDR3 DNA follows: TGTGCCACATGGGGAGGAAGGGCTTTCTTT.

This rearrangement joins TRBV6-6 to TRBJ1-1; TRBD1 might be the D (6 bases). Germline V lookup: CDR1 MNHNY, CDR2 SVGAGI (reference sequence). The CDR3 spans 13 residues. V was clipped by 6 bases and J by 4 bases, with 12 bases between them. In DNA form, the CDR3 reads TGTGCCAGCAGGCGGACAGAATTCACTGAAGCTTTCTTT. Translated: CASRRTEFTEAFF.

The chain carries TRBV12-3 or TRBV12-4 and TRBJ1-2; perhaps TRBD1 as D (5 bases). The CDR3 contains 12 residues. Trimming pared 5 bases from V and 6 bases from J, leaving 10 bases between. The CDR3 DNA sequence: TGTGCCAGCAGTCGAAGGGGCCATGGCTACACCTTC. It yields the protein CASSRRGHGYTF.

This rearrangement joins TRBV10-1 to TRBJ2-1; 10 bases map to TRBD1. Per germline, CDR1 WNHNN and CDR2 SYGVQD (reference sequence). The CDR3 is 14 residues long. With V trimmed by 6 bases and J by 7 bases, 6 bases remained unmatched. For the CDR3, the DNA is TGCGCCAGCAGCCGGGACAGGGGACTAAATGAGCAGTTCTTC. Its translation is CASSRDRGLNEQFF.

CDR3 sequence: CASSSTGLDGYTF. The CDR3 DNA reads TGCGCCAGCAGCTCAACAGGGCTCGACGGCTACACCTTC. The rearrangement uses TRBV5-1 and TRBJ1-2; tentative D call: TRBD1 (6 bases). Trimming took off 3 bases at V and 8 bases at J, with 14 bases between the two ends. Germline V gene data show CDR1 as SGHRS and CDR2 as YFSETQ. This CDR3 spans 13 amino acids.

This rearrangement joins TRBV6-2 or TRBV6-3 to TRBJ1-1; unclear D gene. Germline CDR1 MNHEY, CDR2 SVGEGT. V was pared by 4 bases and J by 3 bases, with 21 bases between. The CDR3 sequence is 17 residues long. DNA of the CDR3: TGTGCCAGCAGTTCCCTGCCGGGGTATCAGACGGACACTGAAGCTTTCTTT. This gives the protein CASSSLPGYQTDTEAFF.

The table lists this clone with a few counts. The rearrangement uses TRBV30 and TRBJ2-7; perhaps TRBD2 as D (6 bases). This CDR3 contains 12 residues. In germline, CDR1 is GTSNPN, CDR2 SVGIG (reference sequence). The V gene lost 2 bases and the J gene lost 4 bases, with 9 bases spanning the gap. Written as DNA, the CDR3 is TGTGCCTGGAGTACGGGAGTGTACGAGCAGTACTTC. This translates into CAWSTGVYEQYF.

The chain has TRBV7-2 and TRBJ2-7, with D perhaps matching TRBD2 (7 bases). Trimming took off 0 bases at V and 4 bases at J, with 13 bases between the two ends. The CDR3 is 15 amino acids. CDR1 is SGHTA and CDR2 is FQGNSA in the germline V gene. CDR3 in DNA: TGTGCCAGCAGCTTAGCGGGGGGGCCGGGTTACGAGCAGTACTTC. It translates to CASSLAGGPGYEQYF.

The chain carries TRBV3-1 (or the pseudogene TRBV3-2) and TRBJ1-4; no reliable D call. Germline V gene data show CDR1 as LGHDT and CDR2 as YNNKEL (reference sequence). The CDR3 runs 14 residues. The germline V and J ends were trimmed by 4 bases and 0 bases, with 6 bases remaining between them. CDR3 sequence (DNA): TGTGCCAGCAGCCTCTCTGCAACTAATGAAAAACTGTTTTTT. Translation: CASSLSATNEKLFF.